This T cell receptor beta chain was obtained from a study of T cell changes during pregnancy in multiple sclerosis. CDR3 length equals 14 residues. V was pared by 5 bases and J by 5 bases, with 12 bases between. In germline, CDR1 is LNHNV, CDR2 YYDKDF (reference sequence). Libraries were prepared by immunoSEQ multiplex PCR; TCRdb keeps only in-frame clonotypes and omits some of them. The table lists approximately 100,000 clones, 91% of them singletons. Sequenced material: peripheral blood, taken in the second trimester of pregnancy. This TCR was sampled from a female donor with multiple sclerosis, enrolled in a pregnancy study. This chain links TRBV15 with TRBJ2-2; a weak D match, TRBD1 (6 bases). CDR3 in amino acids: CATSGHRETGELFF. The CDR3 nucleotides read TGTGCCACCAGCGGGCACAGGGAAACCGGGGAGCTGTTTTTT. Full variable domain (missing parts from reference TRBV15 and TRBJ2-2): DAMVIQNPRYQVTQFGKPVTLSCSQTLNHNVMYWYQQKSSQAPKLLFHYYDKDFNNEADTPDNFQSRRPNTSFCFLDIRSPGLGDTAMYLCATSGHRETGELFFGEGSRLTVL.